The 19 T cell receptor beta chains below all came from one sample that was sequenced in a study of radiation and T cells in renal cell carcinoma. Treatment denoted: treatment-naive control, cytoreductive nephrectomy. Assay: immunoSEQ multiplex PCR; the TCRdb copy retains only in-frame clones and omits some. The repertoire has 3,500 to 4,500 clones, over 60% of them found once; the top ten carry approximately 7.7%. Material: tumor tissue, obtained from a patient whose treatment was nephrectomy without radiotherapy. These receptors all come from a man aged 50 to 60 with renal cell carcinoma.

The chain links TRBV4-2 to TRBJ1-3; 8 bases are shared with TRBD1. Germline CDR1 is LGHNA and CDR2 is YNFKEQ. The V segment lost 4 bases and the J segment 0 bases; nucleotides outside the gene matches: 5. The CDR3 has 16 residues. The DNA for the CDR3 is TGTGCCAGCAGCCGAGGGACAGGCGACTCTGGAAACACCATATATTTT. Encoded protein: CASSRGTGDSGNTIYF.

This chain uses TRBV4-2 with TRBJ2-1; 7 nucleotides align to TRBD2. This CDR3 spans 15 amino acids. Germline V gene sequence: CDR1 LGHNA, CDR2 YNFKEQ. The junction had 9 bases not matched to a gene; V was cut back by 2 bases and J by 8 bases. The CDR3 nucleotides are TGTGCCAGCAGCCAAACGGCGGGAGAAGGGCATGAGCAGTTCTTC. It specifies CASSQTAGEGHEQFF.

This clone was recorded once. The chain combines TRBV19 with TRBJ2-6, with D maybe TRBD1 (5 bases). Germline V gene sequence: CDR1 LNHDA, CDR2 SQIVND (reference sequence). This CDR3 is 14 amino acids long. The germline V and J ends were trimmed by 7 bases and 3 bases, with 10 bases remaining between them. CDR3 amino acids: CASNQGSGANVLTF. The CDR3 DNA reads TGTGCCAGTAATCAGGGTAGTGGGGCCAACGTCCTGACTTTC.

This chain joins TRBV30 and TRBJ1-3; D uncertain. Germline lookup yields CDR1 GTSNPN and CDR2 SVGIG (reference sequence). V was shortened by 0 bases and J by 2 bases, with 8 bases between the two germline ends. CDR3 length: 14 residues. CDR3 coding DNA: TGTGCCTGGAGTGTAACCGGGGCTGGAAACACCATATATTTT. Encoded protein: CAWSVTGAGNTIYF.

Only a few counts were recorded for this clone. The CDR3 protein is CASSLSPNQPQHF. The CDR3 region has the DNA TGTGCCAGCAGTTTATCGCCAAATCAGCCCCAGCATTTT. The chain has TRBV27 and TRBJ1-5; no clear D. Germline V gene lookup returns CDR1 MNHEY and CDR2 SMNVEV (reference sequence). The CDR3 consists of 13 residues. Trimming left V 0 bases short and J 4 bases short, with 4 bases between.

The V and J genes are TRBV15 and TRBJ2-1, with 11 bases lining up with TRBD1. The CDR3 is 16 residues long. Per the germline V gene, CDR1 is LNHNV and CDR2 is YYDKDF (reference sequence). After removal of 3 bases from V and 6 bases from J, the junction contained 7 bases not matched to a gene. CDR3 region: CATSRLGGQGVNEQFF. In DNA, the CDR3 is TGTGCCACCAGCAGGCTTGGGGGACAGGGGGTCAATGAGCAGTTCTTC.

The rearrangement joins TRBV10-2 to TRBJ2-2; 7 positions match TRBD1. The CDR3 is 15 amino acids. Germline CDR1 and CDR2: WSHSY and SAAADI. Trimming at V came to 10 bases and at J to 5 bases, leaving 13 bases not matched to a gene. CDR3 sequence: CATGGEGALTGELFF. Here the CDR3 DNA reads TGCGCCACCGGAGGCGAGGGGGCGCTTACCGGGGAGCTGTTTTTT.

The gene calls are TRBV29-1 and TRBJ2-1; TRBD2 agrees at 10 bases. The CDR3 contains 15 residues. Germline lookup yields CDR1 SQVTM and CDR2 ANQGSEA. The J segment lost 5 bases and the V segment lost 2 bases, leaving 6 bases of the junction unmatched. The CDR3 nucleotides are TGCAGCGTTGAATTGAGAGCGGGAGGGCACAATGAGCAGTTCTTC. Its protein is CSVELRAGGHNEQFF.

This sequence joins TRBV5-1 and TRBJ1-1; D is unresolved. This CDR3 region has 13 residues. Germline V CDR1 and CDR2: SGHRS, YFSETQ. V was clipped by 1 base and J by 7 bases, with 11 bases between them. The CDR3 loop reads CASSLNTASEAFF. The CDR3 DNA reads TGCGCCAGCAGCTTGAATACCGCAAGTGAAGCTTTCTTT.

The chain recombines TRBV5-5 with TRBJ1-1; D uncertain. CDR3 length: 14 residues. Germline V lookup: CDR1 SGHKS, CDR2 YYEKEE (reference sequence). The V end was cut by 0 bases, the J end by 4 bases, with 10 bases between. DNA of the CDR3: TGTGCCAGCAGCTTGGTTGGACGCTCCACTGAAGCTTTCTTT. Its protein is CASSLVGRSTEAFF.

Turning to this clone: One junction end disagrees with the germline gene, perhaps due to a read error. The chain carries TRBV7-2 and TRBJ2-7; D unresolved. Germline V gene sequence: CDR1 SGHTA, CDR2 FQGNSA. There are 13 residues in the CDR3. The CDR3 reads CASSNSDLPPGDF. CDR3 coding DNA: TGTGCCAGCAGCAACTCGGACCTCCCCCCTGGGGACTTC. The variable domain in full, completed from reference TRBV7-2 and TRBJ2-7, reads GAGVSQSPSNKVTEKGKDVELRCDPISGHTALYWYRQSLGQGLEFLIYFQGNSAPDKSGLPSDRFSAERTGGSVSTLTIQRTQQEDSAVYLCASSNSDLPPGDFGPGTRLTVT.

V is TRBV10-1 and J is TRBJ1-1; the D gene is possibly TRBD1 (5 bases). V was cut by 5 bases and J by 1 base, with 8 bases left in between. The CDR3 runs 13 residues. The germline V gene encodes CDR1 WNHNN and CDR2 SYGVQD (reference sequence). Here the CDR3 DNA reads TGCGCCAGCAGTAGGGACTCGAACACTGAAGCTTTCTTT. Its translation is CASSRDSNTEAFF.

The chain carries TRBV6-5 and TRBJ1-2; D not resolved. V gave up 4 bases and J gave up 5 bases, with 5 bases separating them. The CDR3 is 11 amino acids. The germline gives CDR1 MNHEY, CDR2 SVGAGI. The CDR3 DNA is TGTGCCAGCAGTTCCTTGTATGGCTACACCTTC. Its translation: CASSSLYGYTF.

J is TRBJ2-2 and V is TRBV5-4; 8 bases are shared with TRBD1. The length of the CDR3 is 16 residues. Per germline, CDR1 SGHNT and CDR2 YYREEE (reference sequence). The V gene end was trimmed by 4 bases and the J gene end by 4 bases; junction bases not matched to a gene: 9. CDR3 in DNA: TGTGCCAGCAGCCCCGGAGACAGGGGAAGCACCGGGGAGCTGTTTTTT. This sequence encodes CASSPGDRGSTGELFF.

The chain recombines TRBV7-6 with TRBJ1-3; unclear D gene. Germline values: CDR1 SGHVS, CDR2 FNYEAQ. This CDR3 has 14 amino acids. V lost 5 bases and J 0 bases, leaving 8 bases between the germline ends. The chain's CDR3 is CASSQEFSGNTIYF. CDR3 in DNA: TGTGCCAGCAGCCAGGAGTTCTCTGGAAACACCATATATTTT.

The CDR3 DNA is TGTGCCAGTAGATTCTTGTCCGCGAGCCCCGGGGAGCTGTTTTTT. It codes for CASRFLSASPGELFF. This rearrangement joins TRBV19 to TRBJ2-2; D gene uncertain. Trimming pared 6 bases from V and 6 bases from J, leaving 17 bases between. CDR3 length: 15 residues. Germline CDR1 is LNHDA and CDR2 is SQIVND (reference sequence).

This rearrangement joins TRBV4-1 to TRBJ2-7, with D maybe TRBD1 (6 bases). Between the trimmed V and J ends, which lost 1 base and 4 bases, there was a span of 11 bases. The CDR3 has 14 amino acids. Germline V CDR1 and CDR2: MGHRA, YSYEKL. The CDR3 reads CASSQVIGGYEQYF. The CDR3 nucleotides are TGCGCCAGCAGCCAAGTAATAGGGGGATACGAGCAGTACTTC.

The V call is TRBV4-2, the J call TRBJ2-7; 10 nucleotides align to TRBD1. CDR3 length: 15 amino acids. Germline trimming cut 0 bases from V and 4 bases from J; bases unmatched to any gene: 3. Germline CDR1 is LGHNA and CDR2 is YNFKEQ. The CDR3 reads CASSQEDRGFYEQYF. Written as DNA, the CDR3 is TGTGCCAGCAGCCAAGAGGACAGGGGGTTTTACGAGCAGTACTTC.

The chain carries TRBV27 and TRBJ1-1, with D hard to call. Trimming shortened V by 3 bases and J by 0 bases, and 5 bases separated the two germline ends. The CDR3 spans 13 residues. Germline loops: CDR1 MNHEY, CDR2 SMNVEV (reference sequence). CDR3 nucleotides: TGTGCCAGCAGTTTTCAAATGAACACTGAAGCTTTCTTT. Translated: CASSFQMNTEAFF.